These 24 T cell receptor beta chains were all obtained from the same sample, sequenced in a study of early T cells in non-severe SARS-CoV-2 infection. TCRdb reprocessed the 5' RACE reads with MiXCR, giving one entry per CDR3 protein. Of some 58,000 distinct CDR3 sequences listed, 11% are singletons. The sample here was whole blood, taken at baseline. These receptors originate from an adult who was a healthcare worker with PCR-confirmed SARS-CoV-2 infection or an uninfected control (not recorded which).

There are many counts of this clonotype. One junction end does not reproduce the germline sequence, and a read error may be involved. The J gene is TRBJ2-1, the V gene TRBV7-9, with TRBD2 identical over 8 bases. Per germline, CDR1 SEHNR and CDR2 FQNEAQ (reference sequence). CDR3 length: 16 residues. The DNA for the CDR3 is TGTGCCAGCAGTTTAGACACTAGCGGCTCCTACAATGAGCAGTTCTTC. This encodes CASSLDTSGSYNEQFF.

A few counts support this clonotype. The rearrangement joins TRBV6-2 or TRBV6-3 to TRBJ1-1, with D unclear. Germline lookup yields CDR1 MNHEY and CDR2 SVGEGT. V was clipped by 6 bases and J by 4 bases, with 18 bases between them. The CDR3 runs 15 residues. CDR3 DNA sequence: TGTGCCAGCAGCCGCACGCTGGGGTTGATCACTGAAGCTTTCTTT. Residues: CASSRTLGLITEAFF.

The V gene is TRBV6-2 or TRBV6-3, the J gene TRBJ2-7; D may be TRBD2 (6 bases). CDR1 and CDR2 (germline): MNHEY, SVGEGT. CDR3 length: 14 amino acids. V lost 4 bases and J lost 3, with 13 bases in between. CDR3: CASSSGLNLYEQYF. CDR3 nucleotide sequence: TGTGCCAGCAGTTCGGGACTCAACCTCTACGAGCAGTACTTC.

This clonotype was found a few times. The chain joins TRBV7-3 to TRBJ2-2; 7 bases agree with TRBD1. Germline CDR1 is SGHTA and CDR2 is FQGTGA. CDR3 size: 16 residues. With V trimmed by 5 bases and J by 1 base, 7 bases remained unmatched. CDR3 protein: CASSPAGTVNTGELFF. CDR3 coding DNA: TGTGCCAGCAGCCCCGCCGGGACAGTGAACACCGGGGAGCTGTTTTTT.

The chain combines TRBV7-8 with TRBJ2-3; 13 bases fit TRBD2. Germline CDR1 SGHVS, CDR2 FQNEAQ. This CDR3 spans 14 amino acids. Trimming cost V 6 bases and J 3 bases; bases outside gene matches: 0. The CDR3 sequence is CASRTSGGTDTQYF. The CDR3 DNA is TGTGCCAGCAGGACTAGCGGGGGGACAGATACGCAGTATTTT.

This clonotype came up a few times. The chain has TRBV4-3 and TRBJ1-2, with D unclear. V was shortened by 0 bases and J by 8 bases, with 13 bases between the two germline ends. Germline CDR1 LGHNA, CDR2 YSLEER. This CDR3 spans 14 amino acids. The CDR3 DNA reads as TGCGCCAGCAGCCAAGACAGAGCGACAACCGGCTACACCTTC. Its translation is CASSQDRATTGYTF.

This clonotype was seen a handful of times. The rearrangement links TRBV6-1 to TRBJ1-5, with TRBD1 matching 8 bases. V was pared by 7 bases and J by 4 bases, with 3 bases of the junction left unmatched. The CDR3 covers 13 residues. Germline values: CDR1 MNHNS, CDR2 SASEGT. CDR3 bases: TGTGCCAGCACAAGGACAGGGAATCAGCCCCAGCATTTT. Its protein product is CASTRTGNQPQHF.

The gene calls are TRBV3-1 and TRBJ1-1; D call uncertain. Germline CDR1 LGHDT, CDR2 YNNKEL (reference sequence). The CDR3 loop spans 13 amino acids. V shed 4 bases and J shed 1 base, with 7 bases lying between them. The CDR3, as DNA: TGTGCCAGCAGCCCACGGGGGAACACTGAAGCTTTCTTT. It is translated as CASSPRGNTEAFF. The full variable domain, its missing parts supplied by reference TRBV3-1 and TRBJ1-1, is DTAVSQTPKYLVTQMGNDKSIKCEQNLGHDTMYWYKQDSKKFLKIMFSYNNKELIINETVPNRFSPKSPDKAHLNLHINSLELGDSAVYFCASSPRGNTEAFFGQGTRLTVV.

The chain carries TRBV2 and TRBJ2-3; TRBD1 matches 8 bases. Germline CDR1 SNHLY, CDR2 FYNNEI. The V segment lost 6 bases and the J segment 3 bases; nucleotides outside the gene matches: 5. There are 14 residues in the CDR3. The CDR3 DNA is TGTGCCAGCAGGAGGACAGGGAATACAGATACGCAGTATTTT. The encoded protein is CASRRTGNTDTQYF.

This clonotype was seen a few times. This sequence joins TRBV6-1 and TRBJ1-1; D not resolved. V was pared by 3 bases and J by 2 bases, with 7 bases between. CDR1 is MNHNS and CDR2 is SASEGT in the germline V gene. This CDR3 has 13 amino acids. CDR3: CASSETANTEAFF. CDR3 sequence (DNA): TGTGCCAGCAGTGAGACCGCTAACACTGAAGCTTTCTTT.

This clonotype was seen ten or more times. The gene calls are TRBV12-3 or TRBV12-4 and TRBJ2-1, with D possibly TRBD2 on 6 matching bases. V gave up 9 bases and J gave up 3 bases, with 18 bases separating them. The CDR3 extends over 15 amino acids. CDR3 protein: CASSGRGEFYNEQFF. The CDR3 DNA reads TGTGCCAGTTCAGGGCGGGGTGAATTCTACAATGAGCAGTTCTTC.

This clonotype was detected only a few times. The V call is TRBV19, the J call TRBJ1-2, with a weak D call TRBD1 (5 bases). CDR3 length: 15 amino acids. From germline, CDR1 is LNHDA and CDR2 SQIVND (reference sequence). The V gene lost 5 bases and the J gene lost 4 bases, with 17 bases spanning the gap. For the CDR3, the DNA is TGTGCCAGTAGTCCTACGAATAGGGGCCTCTATGGCTACACCTTC. It encodes CASSPTNRGLYGYTF.

The V and J genes are TRBV20-1 and TRBJ2-7, with 10 bases lining up with TRBD1. The ends lost 2 bases at V and 3 bases at J; junction bases unmatched: 4. Germline assignment: CDR1 DFQATT and CDR2 SNEGSKA (reference sequence). The CDR3 consists of 14 residues. The CDR3 region is CSARKTGGLYEQYF. The CDR3 nucleotides are TGCAGTGCTAGAAAGACAGGGGGCCTCTACGAGCAGTACTTC.

In this sample, this clonotype turned up a few times. The V gene is TRBV12-3 or TRBV12-4, the J gene TRBJ1-1; D is undetermined. This CDR3 is built from 13 residues. The V gene lost 4 bases and the J gene lost 5 bases, with 11 bases spanning the gap. For the CDR3, the DNA is TGTGCCAGCAGTTACTCAGTCCGTACTGAAGCTTTCTTT. Its translation: CASSYSVRTEAFF.

The J gene is TRBJ1-2, the V gene TRBV3-1; a possible D gene is TRBD1 (5 bases). Germline-derived CDR1 and CDR2 are LGHDT and YNNKEL (reference sequence). The CDR3 is 14 amino acids. With 0 bases removed from V and 3 bases from J, the gap between germline ends came to 8 bases. The CDR3 DNA reads as TGTGCCAGCAGCCAAGATCGGGGGGACTATGGCTACACCTTC. It yields the protein CASSQDRGDYGYTF.

This clonotype was recorded a few times. The V call is TRBV7-9, the J call TRBJ1-2; no firm D call. The length of the CDR3 is 12 residues. V was clipped by 8 bases and J by 4 bases, with 11 bases between them. Germline CDR1 SEHNR, CDR2 FQNEAQ (reference sequence). CDR3 coding DNA: TGTGCCAGCTTCCGCGAGATCTATGGCTACACCTTC. It is translated as CASFREIYGYTF.

The V and J genes are TRBV3-1 and TRBJ2-1; the D gene is possibly TRBD1 (6 bases). Germline CDR1 is LGHDT and CDR2 is YNNKEL (reference sequence). V was cut by 4 bases and J by 10 bases, with 20 bases left in between. This CDR3 has 15 amino acids. CDR3 nucleotide sequence: TGTGCCAGCAGCCGGGCAGGGGCCCCTTTAGGAGAGCAGTTCTTC. Amino acids: CASSRAGAPLGEQFF.

This clonotype was seen ten or more times. The chain is built from TRBV7-6 and TRBJ2-3; possible D gene TRBD2, 6 bases. The germline V gene has CDR1 SGHVS and CDR2 FNYEAQ. The CDR3 spans 12 residues. Trimming removed 7 bases from V and 8 bases from J, with 13 bases in between. The CDR3 reads CASTDVGGTQYF. Written as DNA, the CDR3 is TGTGCCAGCACCGATGTGGGAGGTACGCAGTATTTT.

The rearrangement links TRBV20-1 to TRBJ2-3; D possibly corresponds to TRBD2 (5 bases). Germline CDR1 reads DFQATT; CDR2 reads SNEGSKA (reference sequence). Deletions cut 6 bases from V and 2 bases from J, with 12 bases between. The CDR3 runs to 13 residues. The CDR3 is CSAVQRATDTQYF. CDR3 DNA: TGCAGTGCCGTTCAGAGGGCCACAGATACGCAGTATTTT.

The chain couples TRBV6-1 to TRBJ2-5, with D tentatively TRBD1 (7 bases). The CDR3 contains 13 residues. Trimming shortened V by 8 bases and J by 7 bases, and 17 bases separated the two germline ends. Germline V gives CDR1 MNHNS, CDR2 SASEGT. The CDR3 is CASSPKEGATQYF. As DNA, the CDR3 is TGTGCCAGCTCCCCCAAGGAGGGGGCGACCCAGTACTTC.

This chain uses TRBV12-3 or TRBV12-4 with TRBJ1-6, with a possible D match to TRBD1 (6 bases). V lost 8 bases and J 9 bases, leaving 20 bases between the germline ends. The CDR3 is 15 residues long. The CDR3 DNA sequence: TGTGCCAGCGGGACGGGGGCCTCGGCGGTTTCACCCCTCCACTTT. It is translated as CASGTGASAVSPLHF.

This clonotype was detected ten times or more. The V call is TRBV27, the J call TRBJ2-7; a possible D gene is TRBD2 (6 bases). The V and J ends lost 2 bases and 3 bases respectively, with 17 bases between them. Germline V gene sequence: CDR1 MNHEY, CDR2 SMNVEV (reference sequence). The CDR3 length is 16 residues. CDR3 sequence (DNA): TGTGCCAGCAGTTTACGCGGGTGGGGGACTCGCTACGAGCAGTACTTC. Translated, it gives CASSLRGWGTRYEQYF.

This sequence joins TRBV19 and TRBJ1-5; a weak D match, TRBD1 (5 bases). Trimming shortened V by 4 bases and J by 9 bases, and 22 bases separated the two germline ends. The CDR3 has 16 residues. The germline gives CDR1 LNHDA, CDR2 SQIVND (reference sequence). This CDR3 is CASSTLGQGGDWPQHF. Written as DNA, the CDR3 is TGTGCCAGTAGTACCCTCGGTCAGGGAGGGGACTGGCCCCAGCATTTT.

The rearrangement joins TRBV5-4 to TRBJ1-1; D gene ambiguous. The ends were cut back, 5 bases at V and 3 bases at J, with 11 bases in the middle. The CDR3 has 13 amino acids. Germline V gene lookup returns CDR1 SGHNT and CDR2 YYREEE (reference sequence). The CDR3, as DNA: TGTGCCAGCAGTCTTGACTTTTACACTGAAGCTTTCTTT. Translation gives CASSLDFYTEAFF.